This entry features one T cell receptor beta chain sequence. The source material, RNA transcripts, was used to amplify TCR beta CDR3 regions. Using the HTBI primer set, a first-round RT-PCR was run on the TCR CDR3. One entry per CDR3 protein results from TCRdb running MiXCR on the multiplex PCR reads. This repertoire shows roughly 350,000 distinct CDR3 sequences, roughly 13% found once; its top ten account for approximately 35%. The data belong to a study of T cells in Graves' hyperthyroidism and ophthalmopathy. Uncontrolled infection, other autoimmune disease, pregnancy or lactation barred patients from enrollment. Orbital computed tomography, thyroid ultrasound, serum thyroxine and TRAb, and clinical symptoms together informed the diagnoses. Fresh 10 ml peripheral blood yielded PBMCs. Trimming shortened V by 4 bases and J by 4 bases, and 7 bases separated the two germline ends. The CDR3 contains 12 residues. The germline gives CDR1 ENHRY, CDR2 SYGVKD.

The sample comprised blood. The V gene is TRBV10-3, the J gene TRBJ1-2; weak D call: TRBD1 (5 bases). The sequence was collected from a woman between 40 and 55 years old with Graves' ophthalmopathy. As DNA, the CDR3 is TGTGCCATCAGTGGACAGCTCTATGGCTACACCTTC. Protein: CAISGQLYGYTF.